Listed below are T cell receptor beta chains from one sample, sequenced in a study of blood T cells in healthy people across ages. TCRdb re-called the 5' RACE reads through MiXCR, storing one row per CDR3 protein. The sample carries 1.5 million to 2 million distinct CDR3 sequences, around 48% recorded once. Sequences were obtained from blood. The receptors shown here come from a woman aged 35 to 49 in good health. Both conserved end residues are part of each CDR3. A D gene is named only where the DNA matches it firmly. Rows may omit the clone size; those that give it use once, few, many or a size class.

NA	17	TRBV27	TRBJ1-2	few	CASSFSRTGREGYGYTF	TGTGCCAGCAGTTTCTCAAGAACAGGGAGGGAGGGCTATGGCTACACCTTC
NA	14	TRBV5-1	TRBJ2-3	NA	CASSFDGGGDTQYF	TGCGCCAGCAGCTTCGACGGGGGCGGGGATACGCAGTATTTT
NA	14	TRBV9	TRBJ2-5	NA	CASSQLRFEETQYF	TGTGCCAGCAGCCAGCTGAGGTTCGAAGAGACCCAGTACTTC
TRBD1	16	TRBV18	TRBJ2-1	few	CASSPRVQGAGIEQFF	TGTGCCAGCTCACCAAGGGTGCAGGGGGCAGGGATTGAGCAGTTCTTC
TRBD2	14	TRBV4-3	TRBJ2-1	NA	CASSQDPLAGEQFF	TGCGCCAGCAGCCAAGATCCCCTAGCGGGCGAGCAGTTCTTC
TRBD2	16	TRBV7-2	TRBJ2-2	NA	CASSFSGGRGTGELFF	TGTGCCAGCAGCTTCAGCGGGGGGCGGGGCACCGGGGAGCTGTTTTTT
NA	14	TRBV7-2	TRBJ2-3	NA	CASSLTPRTDTQYF	TGTGCCAGCAGCTTAACCCCTCGTACAGATACGCAGTATTTT
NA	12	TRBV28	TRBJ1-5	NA	CASFSSHQPQHF	TGTGCCAGTTTTTCCTCCCATCAGCCCCAGCATTTT
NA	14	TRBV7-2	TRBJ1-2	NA	CASSLAASDYGYTF	TGTGCCAGCAGCTTAGCCGCGTCCGACTATGGCTACACCTTC
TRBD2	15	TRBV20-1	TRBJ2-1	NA	CSARDALAGMNEQFF	TGCAGTGCTAGAGATGCACTAGCGGGTATGAATGAGCAGTTCTTC
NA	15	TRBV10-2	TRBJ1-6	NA	CASSEWLADNSPLHF	TGCGCCAGCAGTGAGTGGCTCGCGGATAATTCACCCCTCCACTTT
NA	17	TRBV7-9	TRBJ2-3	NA	CASSFEVRDRVTDTQYF	TGTGCCAGCAGCTTTGAAGTAAGGGACCGCGTCACAGATACGCAGTATTTT
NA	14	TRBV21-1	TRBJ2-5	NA	CASSKGVSYNEQYF	TGTGCCAGCAGCAAAGGGGTATCCTACAATGAGCAGTACTTC
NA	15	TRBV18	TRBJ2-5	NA	CASSPPTGDQETQYF	TGTGCCAGCTCACCCCCGACAGGTGACCAAGAGACCCAGTACTTC
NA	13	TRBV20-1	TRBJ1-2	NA	CSAIRDLNYGYTF	TGCAGTGCCATCCGGGACTTGAACTATGGCTACACCTTC
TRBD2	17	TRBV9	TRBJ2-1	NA	CASSVGRLAVTYNEQFF	TGTGCCAGCAGCGTAGGCCGACTAGCGGTAACCTACAATGAGCAGTTCTTC
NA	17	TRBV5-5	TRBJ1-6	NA	CASSVSGILSYNSPLHF	TGTGCCAGCAGCGTATCAGGGATCCTCTCCTATAATTCACCCCTCCACTTT
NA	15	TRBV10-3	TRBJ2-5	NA	CAISDPTFGGETQYF	TGTGCCATCAGTGACCCTACCTTCGGTGGGGAGACCCAGTACTTC
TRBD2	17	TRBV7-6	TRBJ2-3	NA	CASSLTRGGGGTDTQYF	TGTGCCAGCAGCTTAACTCGGGGCGGGGGAGGCACAGATACGCAGTATTTT
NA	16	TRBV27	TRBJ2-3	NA	CASSLGWGASTDTQYF	TGTGCCAGCAGTTTAGGGTGGGGGGCCAGCACAGATACGCAGTATTTT
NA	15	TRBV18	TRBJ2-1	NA	CASSLKQGSYNEQFF	TGTGCCAGCTCATTAAAACAGGGATCCTACAATGAGCAGTTCTTC
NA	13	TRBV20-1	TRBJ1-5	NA	CSAPSRSDQPQHF	TGCAGTGCTCCATCGAGGTCCGATCAGCCCCAGCATTTT
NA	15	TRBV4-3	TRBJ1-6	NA	CASSQSGLSNSPLHF	TGCGCCAGCAGCCAATCGGGACTGTCGAATTCACCCCTCCACTTT
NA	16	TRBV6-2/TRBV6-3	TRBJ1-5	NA	CASNKGGRQNPQPQHF	TGTGCCAGCAATAAGGGTGGGAGACAGAATCCCCAGCCCCAGCATTTT
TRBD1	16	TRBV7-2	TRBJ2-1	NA	CASSDRAKSSYNEQFF	TGTGCCAGCAGCGACAGGGCTAAGAGCTCCTACAATGAGCAGTTCTTC
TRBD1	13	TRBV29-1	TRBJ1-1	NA	CSAPGQGPAEAFF	TGCAGCGCCCCGGGACAGGGGCCCGCTGAAGCTTTCTTT
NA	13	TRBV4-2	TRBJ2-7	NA	CASSQVPPYEQYF	TGTGCCAGCAGCCAAGTCCCACCCTACGAGCAGTACTTC
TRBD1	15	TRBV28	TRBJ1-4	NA	CASSLFPGQGEKLFF	TGTGCCAGCAGTTTATTCCCGGGACAGGGTGAAAAACTGTTTTTT
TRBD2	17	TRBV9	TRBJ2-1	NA	CASSVAPPGGRGNEQFF	TGTGCCAGCAGCGTAGCCCCCCCGGGGGGGCGCGGCAATGAGCAGTTCTTC
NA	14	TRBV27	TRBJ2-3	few	CASSPTGNTDTQYF	TGTGCCAGCAGTCCAACAGGGAACACAGATACGCAGTATTTT
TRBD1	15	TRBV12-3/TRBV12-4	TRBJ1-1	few	CASSLGQGLNTEAFF	TGTGCCAGCAGTTTAGGACAGGGGTTGAACACTGAAGCTTTCTTT
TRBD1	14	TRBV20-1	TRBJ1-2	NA	CSARDMGQGSGYTF	TGCAGTGCTAGAGATATGGGACAGGGTTCTGGCTACACCTTC
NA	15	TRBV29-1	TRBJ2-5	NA	CSASDIRILQETQYF	TGCAGCGCATCAGATATCAGGATATTACAAGAGACCCAGTACTTC
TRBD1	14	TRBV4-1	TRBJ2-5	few	CASSQDDREETQYF	TGCGCCAGCAGCCAAGATGACAGGGAAGAGACCCAGTACTTC
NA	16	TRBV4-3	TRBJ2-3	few	CASSQDRGLPSDTQYF	TGCGCCAGCAGCCAAGATAGGGGCCTCCCTAGCGATACGCAGTATTTT
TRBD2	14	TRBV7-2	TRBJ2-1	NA	CASSSARGYNEQFF	TGTGCCAGCAGCTCAGCGCGGGGGTACAATGAGCAGTTCTTC
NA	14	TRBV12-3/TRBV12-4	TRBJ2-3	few	CASSLVARADTQYF	TGTGCCAGCAGTTTAGTGGCGCGGGCAGATACGCAGTATTTT
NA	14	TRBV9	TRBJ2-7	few	CASSVRTDSYEQYF	TGTGCCAGCAGCGTGCGGACAGACTCCTACGAGCAGTACTTC
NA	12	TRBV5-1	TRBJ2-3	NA	CASSLMGDAQYF	TGCGCCAGCAGCTTGATGGGAGATGCGCAGTATTTT
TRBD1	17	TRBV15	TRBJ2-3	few	CATSRDGTGTSTDTQYF	TGTGCCACCAGCAGAGATGGGACAGGGACTAGCACAGATACGCAGTATTTT
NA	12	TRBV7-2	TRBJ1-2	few	CASSLGGTLYTF	TGTGCCAGCAGCTTAGGAGGGACACTCTACACCTTC
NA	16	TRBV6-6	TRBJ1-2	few	CASTQTGLGTKYGYTF	TGTGCCAGCACCCAAACAGGGTTGGGTACTAAATATGGCTACACCTTC
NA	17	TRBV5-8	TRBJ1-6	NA	CASSRGGSSSYNSPLHF	TGTGCCAGCAGCCGCGGTGGCAGTAGCTCCTATAATTCACCCCTCCACTTT
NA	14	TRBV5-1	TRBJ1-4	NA	CASSPDRANAKLFF	TGCGCCAGCAGCCCGGACAGAGCCAATGCGAAACTGTTTTTT
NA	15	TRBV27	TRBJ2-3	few	CASSSFSLETDTQYF	TGTGCCAGCAGTTCTTTCTCCCTAGAGACAGATACGCAGTATTTT
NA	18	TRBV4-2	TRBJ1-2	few	CASSQEVSATGTVYGYTF	TGTGCCAGCAGCCAAGAGGTCTCTGCGACAGGAACGGTCTATGGCTACACCTTC
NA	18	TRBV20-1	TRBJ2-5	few	CSAREEILRTRGEETQYF	TGCAGTGCTAGAGAAGAGATCCTCCGGACTAGGGGGGAAGAGACCCAGTACTTC
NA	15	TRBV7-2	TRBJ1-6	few	CASSLDPSYNSPLHF	TGTGCCAGCAGCTTAGATCCCTCCTATAATTCACCCCTCCACTTT
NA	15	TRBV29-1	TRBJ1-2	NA	CSVGSPTGSHYGYTF	TGCAGCGTTGGATCCCCCACGGGGAGTCACTATGGCTACACCTTC
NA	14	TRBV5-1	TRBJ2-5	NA	CASSLVANEETQYF	TGCGCCAGCAGCTTGGTGGCAAATGAGGAGACCCAGTACTTC
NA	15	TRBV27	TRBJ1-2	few	CASSSRSPTNYGYTF	TGTGCCAGCAGTTCCAGGAGTCCGACTAACTATGGCTACACCTTC